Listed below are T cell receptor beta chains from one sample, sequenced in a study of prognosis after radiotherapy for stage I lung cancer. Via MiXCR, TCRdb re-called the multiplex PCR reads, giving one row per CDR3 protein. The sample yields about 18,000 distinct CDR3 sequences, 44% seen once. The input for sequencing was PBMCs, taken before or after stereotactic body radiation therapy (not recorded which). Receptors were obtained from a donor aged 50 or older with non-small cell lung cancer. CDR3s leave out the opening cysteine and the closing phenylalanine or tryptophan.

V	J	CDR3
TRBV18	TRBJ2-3	ASSQSGDTQY
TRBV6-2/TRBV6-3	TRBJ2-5	ASSGLAGTTQY
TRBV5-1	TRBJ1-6	ASSLGQRMNSPLH
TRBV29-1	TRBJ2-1	SVRIGRESGNEQF
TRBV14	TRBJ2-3	ASGLSPDTQY
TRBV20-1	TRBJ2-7	SAHHSRLRGTYEQY
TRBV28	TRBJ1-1	ASSLISAGRAAF
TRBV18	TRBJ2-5	ASSHTDRGRDQETQY
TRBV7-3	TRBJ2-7	ASSQPRTGDNEQY
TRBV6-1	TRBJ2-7	ASSEAPGQGEKQY
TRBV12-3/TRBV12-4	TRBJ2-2	ASSYRQGSTGELF
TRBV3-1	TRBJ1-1	ASSHLGEGTEAF
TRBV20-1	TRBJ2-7	SASSGSTGHSYEQY
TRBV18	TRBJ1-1	ASSPYQANTEAF
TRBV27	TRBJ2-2	ASSSETSGRRPNTGELF
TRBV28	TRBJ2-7	ASSLSQGNVQYEQY
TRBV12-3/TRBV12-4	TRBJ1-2	ASSLGTGGSDYGYT
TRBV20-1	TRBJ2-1	CPEVHNEQF
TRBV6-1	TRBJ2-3	ASRSGHHTDTQY
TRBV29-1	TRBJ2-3	SVWTACTDTQY
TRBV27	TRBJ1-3	ASSVVSGNTIY
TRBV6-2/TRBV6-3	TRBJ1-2	ASRGQGAYNYGYT
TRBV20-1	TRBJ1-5	SARAPALDQPQH
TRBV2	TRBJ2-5	ASSLDPTGQETQY
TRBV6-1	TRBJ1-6	ASSSTQSYYNSPLH
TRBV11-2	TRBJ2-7	ASSETGGNEQY
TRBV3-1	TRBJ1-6	ASSLDRGLNSPLH
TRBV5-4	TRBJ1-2	ASSSDRDRGYGYT
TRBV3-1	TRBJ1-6	ASSQSGFGQINNSPLH
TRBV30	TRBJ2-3	AWSATGLGTDTQY
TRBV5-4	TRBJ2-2	ASSAGPLTGELF
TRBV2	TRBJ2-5	ASSSSGQETQY
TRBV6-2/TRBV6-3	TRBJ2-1	ASRYGTYNEQF